This T cell receptor beta chain was documented in a study of T cells in Graves' hyperthyroidism and ophthalmopathy. Template material for amplifying TCR beta CDR3 regions consisted of RNA transcripts. The TCR CDR3 first-round RT-PCR relied on the HTBI primer set. Using its own MiXCR run on the multiplex PCR reads, TCRdb lists one record per CDR3 protein. This sample has over 200,000 distinct CDR3 sequences; around 19% occur once, and the top ten carry roughly 44%. This clonotype was seen ten or more times. This TCR was sampled from a man aged 40-49 years with Graves' hyperthyroidism. Sequencing was performed on blood.

The CDR3 protein is CASNTGRLDTQYF. CDR3 DNA: TGTGCCAGCAACACTGGACGGCTAGATACGCAGTATTTT. The V and J genes are TRBV7-8 and TRBJ2-3, with D hard to call. Germline V CDR1 and CDR2: SGHVS, FQNEAQ. CDR3 length equals 13 residues. V lost 7 bases, J lost 5 bases, and 13 bases lay in between.